This entry lists 11 T cell receptor beta chains sequenced from one sample in a study of cytomegalovirus exposure and HLA in healthy donors. Sequenced by immunoSEQ multiplex PCR; TCRdb stores in-frame clones only, minus some. The profile shows 150,000 or so clones, roughly 86% of them singletons. Sequenced material: PBMCs. These TCRs come from a man aged 18 to 29 in good health and CMV-seropositive.

This chain uses TRBV6-5 with TRBJ1-2; D ambiguous. Germline V gene data show CDR1 as MNHEY and CDR2 as SVGAGI. The CDR3 contains 14 residues. Trimming pared 2 bases from V and 2 bases from J, leaving 9 bases between. The CDR3 sequence: CASSYREVNYGYTF. Written as DNA, the CDR3 is TGTGCCAGCAGTTACCGGGAGGTAAACTATGGCTACACCTTC.

The V gene is TRBV5-6, the J gene TRBJ1-4; no clear D gene. V was cut by 4 bases and J by 8 bases, with 9 bases left in between. Germline values: CDR1 SGHDT, CDR2 YYEEEE. The CDR3 is 12 amino acids. CDR3 DNA: TGTGCCAGCAGCACCTATCTAGAAAAACTGTTTTTT. This sequence encodes CASSTYLEKLFF.

The chain carries TRBV2 and TRBJ2-1, with 11 bases identical to TRBD2. This CDR3 is built from 14 residues. Per germline, CDR1 SNHLY and CDR2 FYNNEI. V lost 10 bases and J lost 2; bases outside the gene matches: 4. The CDR3 sequence is CATLGLAAYNEQFF. The CDR3 DNA reads as TGTGCCACCCTGGGACTAGCGGCCTACAATGAGCAGTTCTTC. Using reference TRBV2 and TRBJ2-1 for the parts outside the CDR3, the full variable domain is EPEVTQTPSHQVTQMGQEVILRCVPISNHLYFYWYRQILGQKVEFLVSFYNNEISEKSEIFDDQFSVERPDGSNFTLKIRSTKLEDSAMYFCATLGLAAYNEQFFGPGTRLTVL.

V usage is TRBV7-6 and J usage is TRBJ2-1, with D perhaps matching TRBD2 (5 bases). The CDR3 sequence is 16 residues long. Germline loops: CDR1 SGHVS, CDR2 FNYEAQ. The germline V and J ends were trimmed by 1 base and 3 bases, with 13 bases remaining between them. The CDR3 region has the DNA TGTGCCAGCAGCTTAGTACGAGGGAGTTACTACAATGAGCAGTTCTTC. Its translation is CASSLVRGSYYNEQFF.

The chain recombines TRBV19 with TRBJ2-7, with 8 bases aligning to TRBD1. The length of the CDR3 is 15 residues. Germline CDR1 is LNHDA and CDR2 is SQIVND (reference sequence). J was trimmed by 3 bases and V by 4 bases; bases with no gene match: 8. CDR3 sequence: CASSKATGAIYEQYF. The CDR3 DNA sequence: TGTGCCAGTAGTAAGGCGACAGGGGCTATCTACGAGCAGTACTTC.

The chain employs TRBV10-1 and TRBJ2-5; tentatively, D is TRBD2 (6 bases). The germline V gene has CDR1 WNHNN and CDR2 SYGVQD (reference sequence). There are 16 residues in the CDR3. V dropped 3 bases and J dropped 3 bases, with 17 bases sitting between them. CDR3 in DNA: TGCGCCAGCAGTGATTATCGGGACTGGACCGAAGAGACCCAGTACTTC. Translation: CASSDYRDWTEETQYF.

A note on this clone: One junction end does not reproduce the germline sequence, and a read error may be involved. J is TRBJ2-5 and V is TRBV2; possible D gene TRBD1, 5 bases. Germline CDR1 is SNHLY and CDR2 is FYNNEI. This CDR3 is 13 amino acids long. CDR3 coding DNA: TGTGCCAGCACTGAACAGGTCCAAGAGACCCAGTACTTC. Its protein is CASTEQVQETQYF.

The chain links TRBV5-1 to TRBJ1-4, with 8 bases lining up with TRBD1. The CDR3 totals 17 residues. Trimming cost V 0 bases and J 8 bases; bases outside gene matches: 12. Germline lookup yields CDR1 SGHRS and CDR2 YFSETQ. CDR3 region: CASSLVISRGQQEKLFF. The CDR3 DNA sequence: TGCGCCAGCAGCTTGGTCATTTCCAGGGGGCAGCAGGAAAAACTGTTTTTT.

The chain uses TRBV4-2 and TRBJ1-1; TRBD1 aligns across 7 bases. CDR1 is LGHNA, CDR2 YNFKEQ, per germline. This CDR3 has 16 amino acids. J gave up 3 bases and V 1 base, and 8 bases lay outside the gene matches. The CDR3 reads CASSQVKGGGYTEAFF. Here the CDR3 DNA reads TGTGCCAGCAGCCAAGTTAAAGGGGGCGGATACACTGAAGCTTTCTTT.

The chain couples TRBV7-9 to TRBJ2-1, with D uncertain. Trimming pared 4 bases from V and 4 bases from J, leaving 5 bases between. Per the germline V gene, CDR1 is SEHNR and CDR2 is FQNEAQ (reference sequence). The CDR3 has 12 residues. Here the CDR3 DNA reads TGTGCCAGCAGCTCCCCGTACAATGAGCAGTTCTTC. It yields the protein CASSSPYNEQFF. The variable domain in full, with the rest retrieved from reference TRBV7-9 and TRBJ2-1, is DTGVSQNPRHKITKRGQNVTFRCDPISEHNRLYWYRQTLGQGPEFLTYFQNEAQLEKSRLLSDRFSAERPKGSFSTLEIQRTEQGDSAMYLCASSSPYNEQFFGPGTRLTVL.

The chain couples TRBV6-6 to TRBJ1-1; 9 bases agree with TRBD1. The CDR3 has 13 amino acids. After removal of 5 bases from V and 11 bases from J, the junction contained 9 bases not matched to a gene. Germline V gene data show CDR1 as MNHNY and CDR2 as SVGAGI (reference sequence). The CDR3 reads CASSGGQGLTAFF. DNA of the CDR3: TGTGCCAGCAGTGGCGGACAGGGGCTGACGGCTTTCTTT.